This entry features one TCR beta chain sequence. Covering alpha and beta chains, TRAV- and TRBV-specific primers were used for the first-strand cDNA. Amplification of TCRs used a constant-region primer and V-primer adapter for around 18 PCR cycles. TCRdb reprocessed the reads via MiXCR and lists one record per CDR3 protein. The repertoire holds roughly 54,000 distinct CDR3 sequences, around 25% seen once, with approximately 5.7% in the top ten. This entry is derived from a study of low-dose radiotherapy and immunotherapy resistance in tumors. Study details: The study gave Cohort 2 1 Gy per fraction every two weeks, totaling 13 Gy over 26 weeks.

The J segment lost 0 bases and the V segment lost 6 bases, leaving 7 bases of the junction unmatched. The CDR3 is 15 amino acids. Germline V gives CDR1 DFQATT, CDR2 SNEGSKA (reference sequence). Time point given: before trial treatment. The therapy administered to donors comprised nivolumab, ipilimumab, aspirin, low-dose cyclophosphamide and low-dose radiotherapy. The chain employs TRBV20-1 and TRBJ2-1; 8 nucleotides line up with TRBD2. The sample consisted of PBMCs, taken before treatment. The source of this sequence is a male donor with prostate cancer. The chain's CDR3 is CSAPWTSSSYNEQFF. Written as DNA, the CDR3 is TGCAGTGCACCCTGGACTAGCAGCTCCTACAATGAGCAGTTCTTC.